The T cell receptor (beta chain) under discussion was sequenced for a study of blood T cell repertoires in COVID-19. Turning to the study itself: Nucleic acid was either cDNA or gDNA, and it came from T cells, B-cell-depleted T cells, or PBMCs.

Sequenced by immunoSEQ multiplex PCR; TCRdb stores in-frame clones only, minus some. The repertoire consists of 200,000 to 250,000 clones, with 65% to 90% occurring once and the leading ten covering about 9.8%. The material sequenced was PBMCs or T cells enriched from blood (not recorded which). The sequence was obtained from a woman in her 50s with acute COVID-19.

CDR3 coding DNA: TGTGCCAGTAGCCACGACAGGGGAAACTATGGCTACACCTTC. Encoded protein: CASSHDRGNYGYTF. The V gene is TRBV19, the J gene TRBJ1-2, with 8 bases lining up with TRBD1. Germline V lookup: CDR1 LNHDA, CDR2 SQIVND (reference sequence). The V gene end was trimmed by 6 bases and the J gene end by 2 bases; junction bases not matched to a gene: 5. This CDR3 has 14 amino acids.